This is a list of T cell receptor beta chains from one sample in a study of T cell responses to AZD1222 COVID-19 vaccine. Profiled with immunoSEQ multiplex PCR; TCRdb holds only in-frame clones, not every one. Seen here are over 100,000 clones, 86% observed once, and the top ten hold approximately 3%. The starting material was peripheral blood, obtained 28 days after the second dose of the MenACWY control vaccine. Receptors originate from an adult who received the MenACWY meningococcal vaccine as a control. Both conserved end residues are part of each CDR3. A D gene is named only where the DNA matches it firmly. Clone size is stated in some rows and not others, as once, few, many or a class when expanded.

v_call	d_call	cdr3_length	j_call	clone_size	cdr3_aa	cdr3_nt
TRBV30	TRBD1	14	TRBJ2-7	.	CAWSLGQGGYEQYF	TGTGCCTGGAGCTTGGGACAGGGGGGGTACGAGCAGTACTTC
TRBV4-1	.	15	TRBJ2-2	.	CASSQISENTGELFF	TGCGCCAGCAGCCAGATCTCAGAGAACACCGGGGAGCTGTTTTTT
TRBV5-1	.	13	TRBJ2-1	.	CASSFGGTLEQFF	TGCGCCAGCAGCTTCGGGGGGACATTGGAGCAGTTCTTC
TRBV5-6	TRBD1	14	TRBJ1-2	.	CASSQDRGRFGYTF	TGTGCCAGCAGTCAGGACAGGGGGCGTTTTGGCTACACCTTC
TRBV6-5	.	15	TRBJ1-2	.	CASRPLQGPNYGYTF	TGTGCCAGCAGACCTCTACAGGGTCCTAACTATGGCTACACCTTC
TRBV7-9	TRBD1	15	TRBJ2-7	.	CASSGRDRGSYEQYF	TGTGCCAGCAGCGGCCGGGACAGGGGCTCCTACGAGCAGTACTTC
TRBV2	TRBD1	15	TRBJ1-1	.	CASSEQGAMNTEAFF	TGTGCCAGCAGTGAACAGGGGGCCATGAACACTGAAGCTTTCTTT
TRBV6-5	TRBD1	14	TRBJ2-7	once	CATGLTGGNYEQYF	TGTGCCACCGGCCTGACAGGGGGAAATTACGAGCAGTACTTC
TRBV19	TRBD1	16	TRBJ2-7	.	CASSIGDRAFSNEQYF	TGTGCCAGTAGTATCGGAGACAGGGCCTTCTCTAACGAGCAGTACTTC
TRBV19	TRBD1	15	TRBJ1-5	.	CASSQPTGVKGPQHF	TGTGCCAGTAGCCAACCAACAGGGGTAAAGGGGCCCCAGCATTTT
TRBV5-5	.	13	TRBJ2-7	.	CASSGTSGYEQYF	TGTGCCAGCAGCGGGACTTCGGGCTACGAGCAGTACTTC
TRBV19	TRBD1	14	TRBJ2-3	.	CASRTGGPADTQYF	TGTGCCAGTAGAACAGGGGGGCCAGCAGATACGCAGTATTTT
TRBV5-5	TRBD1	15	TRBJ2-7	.	CASSLGQGAAYEQYF	TGTGCCAGCAGCTTGGGACAGGGGGCGGCCTACGAGCAGTACTTC
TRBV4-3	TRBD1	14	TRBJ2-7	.	CASSPDRTSYEQYF	TGCGCCAGCAGCCCGGACAGGACCTCCTACGAGCAGTACTTC
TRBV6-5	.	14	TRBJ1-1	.	CASSYGDTNTEAFF	TGTGCCAGCAGTTACGGGGATACTAACACTGAAGCTTTCTTT
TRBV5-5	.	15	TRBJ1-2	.	CASSPSGSPNYGYTF	TGTGCCAGCAGCCCTTCAGGTAGCCCTAACTATGGCTACACCTTC
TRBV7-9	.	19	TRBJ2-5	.	CASSLTHPSTRTNQETQYF	TGTGCCAGCAGCTTAACCCACCCATCGACTAGAACGAATCAAGAGACCCAGTACTTC
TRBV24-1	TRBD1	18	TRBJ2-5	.	CATSEGRQGVRAQETQYF	TGTGCCACCAGTGAGGGGCGGCAGGGGGTTCGGGCCCAAGAGACCCAGTACTTC
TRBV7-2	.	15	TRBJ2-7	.	CASSLALQGRYEQYF	TGTGCCAGCAGCTTAGCGCTCCAGGGTAGGTACGAGCAGTACTTC
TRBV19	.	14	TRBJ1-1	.	CASSIDRGNTEAFF	TGTGCCAGTAGTATAGACAGGGGCAACACTGAAGCTTTCTTT
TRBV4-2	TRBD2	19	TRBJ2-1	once	CASSLLVAGGPSAYNEQFF	TGTGCCAGCAGCCTCCTTGTGGCGGGGGGGCCTTCAGCCTACAATGAGCAGTTCTTC
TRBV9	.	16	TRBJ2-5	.	CASSVAEGEYQETQYF	TGTGCCAGCAGCGTAGCTGAGGGGGAGTACCAAGAGACCCAGTACTTC
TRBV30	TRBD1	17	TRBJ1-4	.	CAWSPQGAAFANEKLFF	TGTGCCTGGAGTCCACAGGGGGCAGCCTTCGCTAATGAAAAACTGTTTTTT
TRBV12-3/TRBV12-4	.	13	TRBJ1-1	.	CASSSHQQGEAFF	TGTGCCAGCAGTTCTCATCAACAGGGTGAAGCTTTCTTT
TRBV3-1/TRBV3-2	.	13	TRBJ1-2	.	CASSATRDDGYTF	TGTGCCAGCAGTGCAACCAGGGACGATGGCTACACCTTC
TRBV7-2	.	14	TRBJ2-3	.	CASSQTPRRDTQYF	TGTGCCAGCAGCCAAACCCCCCGACGGGATACGCAGTATTTT
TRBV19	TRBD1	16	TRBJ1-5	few	CASSIFAQGVGQPQHF	TGTGCCAGTAGTATATTCGCACAGGGGGTAGGTCAGCCCCAGCATTTT
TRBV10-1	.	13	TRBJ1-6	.	CASNWTENSPLHF	TGCGCCAGCAATTGGACAGAAAACTCACCCCTCCACTTT
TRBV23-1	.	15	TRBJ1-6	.	CASSQSGRGGSPLHF	TGCGCCAGCAGTCAATCGGGCAGGGGAGGTTCACCCCTCCACTTT
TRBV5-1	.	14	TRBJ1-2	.	CASSLGDGLGGYTF	TGCGCCAGCAGCTTGGGGGACGGTCTTGGTGGCTACACCTTC
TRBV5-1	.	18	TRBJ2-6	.	CASSLVGMGGSGANVLTF	TGCGCCAGCAGCTTGGTAGGAATGGGGGGCTCTGGGGCCAACGTCCTGACTTTC
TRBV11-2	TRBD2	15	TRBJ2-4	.	CASSATSGGYNIQYF	TGTGCCAGCAGCGCGACTAGCGGGGGATACAACATTCAGTACTTC
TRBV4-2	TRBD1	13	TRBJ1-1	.	CASSQRTGAEAFF	TGTGCCAGCAGCCAGAGGACAGGGGCTGAAGCTTTCTTT
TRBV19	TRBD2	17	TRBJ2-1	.	CATLLPLGSGGYNEQFF	TGTGCCACTCTCCTTCCCCTTGGTAGCGGGGGGTACAATGAGCAGTTCTTC